The rows below give T cell receptor beta chains drawn from one sample of a study of blood T cells in healthy people across ages. TCRdb analysed the 5' RACE reads with MiXCR anew, one entry per CDR3 protein. The profile covers 500,000 to 650,000 distinct CDR3 sequences, with about 26% appearing a single time and approximately 3.3% taken by the ten largest. These same data were also listed under a study on T cells of mothers and their children.

The source material was blood. These receptors all stem from a boy between 2 and 10 years old in good health. Both conserved end residues are part of each CDR3. Each record gives: clone size, D gene, V gene, J gene, CDR3 DNA, CDR3 protein. The D gene is left open where the match is weak. Part of the rows lack a size; the others show once, few, many or a class for expanded clones.

clone size: .; D gene: TRBD1; V gene: TRBV4-1; J gene: TRBJ1-2; CDR3 DNA: TGCGCCAGCAGCCCGGCGGGGACAGGCTATGGCTACACCTTC; CDR3 protein: CASSPAGTGYGYTF
clone size: .; D gene: .; V gene: TRBV2; J gene: TRBJ1-2; CDR3 DNA: TGTGCCAGCAGTGAAGTTCGAGATTACTATGGCTACACCTTC; CDR3 protein: CASSEVRDYYGYTF
clone size: .; D gene: TRBD2; V gene: TRBV12-5; J gene: TRBJ2-5; CDR3 DNA: TGTGCTAGTGGGTCGACTAGCGGGGTCGCGACCCAGTACTTC; CDR3 protein: CASGSTSGVATQYF
clone size: once; D gene: .; V gene: TRBV29-1; J gene: TRBJ1-2; CDR3 DNA: TGCAGCGTTGAAGAGAGCGGCAGGGGTGTGCAGGGTGGCACCTTC; CDR3 protein: CSVEESGRGVQGGTF
clone size: .; D gene: TRBD1; V gene: TRBV6-1; J gene: TRBJ1-5; CDR3 DNA: TGTGCCAGCAGTGGAGGAACAGGGGGGTATCAGCCCCAGCATTTT; CDR3 protein: CASSGGTGGYQPQHF
clone size: .; D gene: .; V gene: TRBV29-1; J gene: TRBJ2-4; CDR3 DNA: TGCAGCGTAGAGAACAGAAACATTCAGTACTTC; CDR3 protein: CSVENRNIQYF
clone size: .; D gene: .; V gene: TRBV2; J gene: TRBJ2-7; CDR3 DNA: TGTGCCAGCAGTACTCCCCCCTACCGAAGCTCCTACGAGCAGTACTTC; CDR3 protein: CASSTPPYRSSYEQYF
clone size: .; D gene: .; V gene: TRBV6-6; J gene: TRBJ1-2; CDR3 DNA: TGTGCCAGCAGCCCCGGGGACAATCGAGGCTACACCTTC; CDR3 protein: CASSPGDNRGYTF
clone size: few; D gene: .; V gene: TRBV4-3; J gene: TRBJ2-7; CDR3 DNA: TGCGCCAGCAGCCAAGACTTTTTTGGGCCCTACGAGCAGTACTTC; CDR3 protein: CASSQDFFGPYEQYF
clone size: few; D gene: .; V gene: TRBV13; J gene: TRBJ1-2; CDR3 DNA: TGTGCCAGCAGCCAACAAGGGACGGCGGCTGATACTAACTATGGCTACACCTTC; CDR3 protein: CASSQQGTAADTNYGYTF
clone size: .; D gene: TRBD1; V gene: TRBV7-6; J gene: TRBJ2-6; CDR3 DNA: TGTGCCAGCAGGCCTGGGACAGGGGGATTTGTAGGATCTGGGGCCAACGTCCTGACTTTC; CDR3 protein: CASRPGTGGFVGSGANVLTF
clone size: few; D gene: TRBD2; V gene: TRBV25-1; J gene: TRBJ2-2; CDR3 DNA: TGTGCCAGCAGCCTCAGACTAGCGGCGAACACCGGGGAGCTGTTTTTT; CDR3 protein: CASSLRLAANTGELFF
clone size: few; D gene: TRBD2; V gene: TRBV12-3/TRBV12-4; J gene: TRBJ2-1; CDR3 DNA: TGTGCCAGCAGTCCCACGATTCGCGGGGGGGGTGAGGAGCAGTTCTTC; CDR3 protein: CASSPTIRGGGEEQFF
clone size: .; D gene: TRBD2; V gene: TRBV7-2; J gene: TRBJ2-5; CDR3 DNA: TGTGCCAGCAGCCGACTAGCGGGCGGCTACCAAGAGACCCAGTACTTC; CDR3 protein: CASSRLAGGYQETQYF
clone size: .; D gene: .; V gene: TRBV6-5; J gene: TRBJ1-2; CDR3 DNA: TGTGCCAGCAGTCTACAGGGCTACTATGGCTACACCTTC; CDR3 protein: CASSLQGYYGYTF